The present entry profiles one T cell receptor beta chain with its context. Sequenced by immunoSEQ multiplex PCR; TCRdb stores in-frame clones only, minus some. The sample carries tens of thousands of clones, around 90% recorded once. This sample was taken from a study of control samples from healthy donors and cancer patients. The CDR3 covers 11 residues. V lost 4 bases and J lost 9, with 8 bases in between. Germline values: CDR1 SGHTS, CDR2 YDEGEE. Sequenced: PBMCs. The clonotype originates from a man aged 40-55 years with colorectal cancer. The rearrangement joins TRBV5-8 to TRBJ2-1, with D perhaps matching TRBD1 (5 bases). CDR3 coding DNA: TGTGCCAGCAGCGGGGCCGTTGAGCAGTTCTTC. Protein sequence: CASSGAVEQFF.